This TCR beta chain was documented in a study of blood T cell repertoires in COVID-19. Study details: Italy, Spain and the United States were the sources of the convalescent and acute COVID-19 samples.

TCRdb keeps only in-frame clones here, not all; method: immunoSEQ multiplex PCR. The sample yields about 400,000 clones, around 90% seen once. Recruits, aged about 18 to 100 years, lived in 24 US areas. Participants' own reports of clinical history determined their cohort assignment. Material: PBMCs or T cells enriched from blood (not recorded which). This TCR was recovered from a woman aged 35 to 49 with acute COVID-19.

In DNA form, the CDR3 reads TGCGCCAGCAGCTTGGCAGTACCAGGGGCTGGGGCCAACGTCCTGACTTTC. Residues: CASSLAVPGAGANVLTF. The V and J genes are TRBV5-1 and TRBJ2-6; D is possibly TRBD1 (6 bases). V gave up 0 bases and J gave up 2 bases, with 12 bases separating them. The CDR3 is 17 amino acids. Germline CDR1 SGHRS, CDR2 YFSETQ.